This TCR beta chain was identified in a study of blood T cells in healthy people across ages. The CDR3 sequence is 19 residues long. Germline V CDR1 and CDR2: SEHNR, FQNEAQ (reference sequence). Trimming took 6 bases from V and 1 from J; bases not matched to a gene: 17. Caucasian, healthy and from Russia, the donors were aged between about 6 and 100. It was with a sample-barcoded 5' primer and a J-beta primer mix that a second PCR of roughly 7 to 12 cycles was run. A single record per CDR3 protein comes from TCRdb applying MiXCR to the 5' RACE reads. The sample contains about 1.4 million distinct CDR3 sequences, approximately 63% of which appear only once.

Sample: blood. The receptor's source is a man aged 18 to 35 in good health. The V and J genes are TRBV7-9 and TRBJ2-3; 9 bases fit TRBD1. This CDR3 reads CASRDLDRGRLPRTDTQYF. The CDR3 DNA follows: TGTGCCAGCAGAGACCTGGACAGGGGCCGTCTTCCCCGCACAGATACGCAGTATTTT.